Each of the 10 T cell receptor beta chains below was sequenced from the same sample in a study of persistence of HIV-infected CD4 T cells. Cells were stimulated with CMV-infected fibroblast lysates at 8 to 10 ug/mL. CD4+ T cells upregulating both CD40 ligand and CD69 were sorted as responding cells. Sequencing used immunoSEQ version 4 in survey mode. Libraries were prepared by immunoSEQ multiplex PCR; TCRdb keeps only in-frame clonotypes and omits some of them. Of 15,000 to 20,000 clones in the sample, 78% were seen once. Antigens of these TCRs are unknown. Sequenced here: CD4+ T cells sorted from PBMCs after roughly 18-hour stimulation, sampled from a patient who received antiretroviral therapy. These receptor sequences come from an adult man with HIV who was CMV-seropositive.

The rearrangement joins TRBV18 to TRBJ1-2, with D maybe TRBD1 (6 bases). V lost 4 bases to trimming and J lost 0 bases, with 15 bases between them. CDR3 length equals 16 residues. The germline V gene has CDR1 KGHSH and CDR2 LQKENI. The CDR3 here is CASSQSQGRTNYGYTF. The CDR3 nucleotides are TGTGCCAGCTCACAATCACAGGGTAGAACTAACTATGGCTACACCTTC.

The chain couples TRBV9 to TRBJ2-5, with D uncertain. The CDR3 covers 16 residues. V was clipped by 0 bases and J by 1 base, with 13 bases between them. Germline lookup yields CDR1 SGDLS and CDR2 YYNGEE. This chain's CDR3 is CASSVVGSGSQETQYF. CDR3 coding DNA: TGTGCCAGCAGCGTAGTGGGATCAGGATCCCAAGAGACCCAGTACTTC.

This chain connects TRBV2 to TRBJ1-1; 9 bases fit TRBD1. The J segment lost 4 bases and the V segment lost 5 bases, leaving 8 bases of the junction unmatched. From germline, CDR1 is SNHLY and CDR2 FYNNEI. The CDR3 runs 15 residues. The CDR3 bases are TGTGCCAGCAGTAAACAGGGGGCGGGTTTCACTGAAGCTTTCTTT. This encodes CASSKQGAGFTEAFF.

This sequence joins TRBV10-1 and TRBJ2-1; TRBD2 agrees at 8 bases. The length of the CDR3 is 13 residues. Per germline, CDR1 WNHNN and CDR2 SYGVQD (reference sequence). The V gene end was trimmed by 2 bases and the J gene end by 6 bases; junction bases not matched to a gene: 0. CDR3 nucleotide sequence: TGCGCCAGCAGTGAGGGACTAGCCAATGAGCAGTTCTTC. Translated, it gives CASSEGLANEQFF.

J is TRBJ2-1 and V is TRBV7-9, with D possibly being TRBD2 (5 bases). Germline V gene lookup returns CDR1 SEHNR and CDR2 FQNEAQ (reference sequence). V was shortened by 2 bases and J by 0 bases, with 8 bases between the two germline ends. This CDR3 has 15 amino acids. CDR3 protein: CASSLSGSSYNEQFF. DNA for the CDR3: TGTGCCAGCAGCTTATCGGGGAGCTCCTACAATGAGCAGTTCTTC.

This clone was counted once. The chain couples TRBV3-1 (or the pseudogene TRBV3-2) to TRBJ2-2; 10 bases are a match to TRBD1. This CDR3 comprises 14 residues. V lost 4 bases to trimming and J lost 5 bases; unmatched junction nucleotides: 1. Germline assignment: CDR1 LGHDT and CDR2 YNNKEL (reference sequence). Written as DNA, the CDR3 is TGTGCCAGCAGCCGGGACAGGGGAACCGGGGAGCTGTTTTTT. Amino acid sequence: CASSRDRGTGELFF.

This chain links TRBV10-1 with TRBJ1-1; D is ambiguous. V lost 5 bases and J lost 0, with 10 bases in between. The CDR3 runs to 14 residues. CDR1 and CDR2 (germline): WNHNN, SYGVQD (reference sequence). The CDR3 nucleotides read TGCGCCAGCAGTAATTGGACGGTGAACACTGAAGCTTTCTTT. Protein product: CASSNWTVNTEAFF.

The V gene is TRBV6-5, the J gene TRBJ1-2; D not certain. Between the trimmed V and J ends, which lost 6 bases and 8 bases, there was a span of 13 bases. This CDR3 has 12 residues. Looked up from germline, CDR1 is MNHEY and CDR2 is SVGAGI. CDR3 sequence (DNA): TGTGCCAGCAGAGGAAGGGTGGGAGGCTACACCTTC. It yields the protein CASRGRVGGYTF.

The chain has TRBV2 and TRBJ2-3, with 13 bases fitting TRBD2. CDR1 SNHLY and CDR2 FYNNEI come from the germline V gene. The CDR3 has 16 residues. V shed 6 bases and J 3 bases; nucleotides not matched to a gene: 6. DNA for the CDR3: TGTGCCAGCAGACTAACTAGCGGGGGGGCAACAGATACGCAGTATTTT. This encodes CASRLTSGGATDTQYF.

V gene TRBV6-5 combines with J gene TRBJ1-4; 9 nucleotides agree with TRBD1. This CDR3 region has 14 residues. V dropped 4 bases and J dropped 8; count of bases not matched to a gene: 5. The germline CDR1 and CDR2 sequences are MNHEY and SVGAGI. This chain's CDR3 is CASSFGQGREKLFF. The CDR3 nucleotides read TGTGCCAGCAGTTTCGGACAGGGGAGGGAAAAACTGTTTTTT.